This passage covers 25 T cell receptor beta chains from one sample sequenced in a study of blood T cell repertoires in COVID-19. The method was immunoSEQ multiplex PCR; TCRdb's version includes in-frame clones alone and lacks a portion of them. The sample consists of about 170,000 clones, roughly 89% of them appearing once. The sequencing input was peripheral blood. The receptors originated from a man younger than 30 with active or convalescent COVID-19.

This clone was seen just once. The V gene is TRBV6-5, the J gene TRBJ1-6; weak D call: TRBD1 (6 bases). V shed 6 bases and J shed 9 bases, with 12 bases lying between them. The germline CDR1 and CDR2 sequences are MNHEY and SVGAGI. The CDR3 is made up of 13 amino acids. The CDR3 region has the DNA TGTGCCAGCAGGTCAGGGGTGGGTTCACCCCTCCACTTT. This translates into CASRSGVGSPLHF.

The J gene is TRBJ2-3, the V gene TRBV7-8; tentatively, D is TRBD2 (5 bases). The CDR3 extends over 14 amino acids. V lost 7 bases to trimming and J lost 0 bases, with 11 bases between them. Germline V lookup: CDR1 SGHVS, CDR2 FQNEAQ. CDR3 sequence: CASNSLGSTDTQYF. The CDR3 bases are TGTGCCAGCAACTCACTAGGGAGCACAGATACGCAGTATTTT.

The chain employs TRBV7-3 and TRBJ2-1; a weak D match, TRBD2 (6 bases). This CDR3 contains 15 residues. The germline CDR1 and CDR2 sequences are SGHTA and FQGTGA. The V end was cut by 1 base, the J end by 5 bases, with 12 bases between. CDR3 coding DNA: TGTGCCAGCAGCTTAATTAGCGGTGGGAACAATGAGCAGTTCTTC. Translated, it gives CASSLISGGNNEQFF.

CDR3 sequence: CASSPGTGRNEQFF. CDR3 sequence (DNA): TGTGCCAGCAGCCCCGGGACAGGGCGAAATGAGCAGTTCTTC. The chain combines TRBV7-9 with TRBJ2-1; TRBD1 matches 9 bases. Germline V gene lookup returns CDR1 SEHNR and CDR2 FQNEAQ (reference sequence). The CDR3 length is 14 residues. V was pared by 5 bases and J by 7 bases, with 6 bases of the junction left unmatched.

V is TRBV30 and J is TRBJ1-5; 7 nucleotides agree with TRBD1. CDR1 is GTSNPN and CDR2 is SVGIG in the germline V gene (reference sequence). The CDR3 consists of 17 residues. Losses at the gene ends were 0 bases for V and 5 bases for J; bases not matched to a gene: 13. CDR3 protein: CAWSVGFYGTAYQPQHF. The CDR3 nucleotides read TGTGCCTGGAGTGTAGGTTTTTATGGGACAGCATATCAGCCCCAGCATTTT.

This chain links TRBV25-1 with TRBJ1-2; the match to TRBD1 covers 9 bases. The J segment lost 3 bases and the V segment lost 4 bases, leaving 6 bases of the junction unmatched. Germline V CDR1 and CDR2: MGHDK, SYGVNS. The CDR3 is 15 amino acids. The CDR3 bases are TGTGCCAGCAGTGGCGGACAGGGGATGGACTATGGCTACACCTTC. Protein: CASSGGQGMDYGYTF.

The chain uses TRBV19 and TRBJ1-6; TRBD1 aligns across 9 bases. CDR1 LNHDA and CDR2 SQIVND come from the germline V gene (reference sequence). The CDR3 consists of 14 residues. V dropped 6 bases and J dropped 8; count of bases not matched to a gene: 5. Here the CDR3 reads CASSAGTGHSPLHF. In DNA, the CDR3 is TGTGCCAGTAGCGCCGGGACAGGGCATTCACCCCTCCACTTT.

The CDR3 coding sequence is TGCGCCAGCAGCCTCTCTGTGGCCCCGGGGGGCACAGATACGCAGTATTTT. Translated: CASSLSVAPGGTDTQYF. The rearrangement links TRBV10-2 to TRBJ2-3; possible D gene TRBD2, 6 bases. Germline V gene sequence: CDR1 WSHSY, CDR2 SAAADI. V gave up 6 bases and J gave up 1 base, with 20 bases separating them. The CDR3 length is 17 residues.

The V and J genes are TRBV12-5 and TRBJ1-2; perhaps TRBD1 as D (6 bases). Germline V CDR1 and CDR2: LGHNT, FRNRAP. V was shortened by 5 bases and J by 4 bases, with 14 bases between the two germline ends. The CDR3 has 14 residues. This CDR3 reads CASGTYGQTYGYTF. The CDR3 bases are TGTGCTAGTGGTACATACGGACAGACCTATGGCTACACCTTC.

J is TRBJ1-2 and V is TRBV6-5; D is possibly TRBD1 (5 bases). Germline lookup yields CDR1 MNHEY and CDR2 SVGAGI. V lost 6 bases and J 8 bases, leaving 10 bases between the germline ends. The CDR3 is made up of 11 amino acids. Here the CDR3 reads CASSQGWGYTF. CDR3 nucleotide sequence: TGTGCCAGCAGCCAGGGTTGGGGCTACACCTTC.

This chain joins TRBV5-8 and TRBJ1-4; TRBD1 might be the D (5 bases). Looked up from germline, CDR1 is SGHTS and CDR2 is YDEGEE. V lost 4 bases to trimming and J lost 3 bases, with 10 bases between them. This CDR3 is built from 14 residues. In DNA form, the CDR3 reads TGTGCCAGCAGCCCAGGGAGGGCTAATGAAAAACTGTTTTTT. Amino acids: CASSPGRANEKLFF.

This clone came up a few times. The chain carries TRBV9 and TRBJ1-2; 10 nucleotides agree with TRBD1. The V segment lost 1 base and the J segment 6 bases; nucleotides outside the gene matches: 3. The CDR3 loop spans 14 amino acids. Germline V gene sequence: CDR1 SGDLS, CDR2 YYNGEE. The CDR3 sequence is CASSVRQGADGYTF. The DNA for the CDR3 is TGTGCCAGCAGCGTAAGACAGGGGGCGGATGGCTACACCTTC.

This chain connects TRBV6-2 or TRBV6-3 to TRBJ2-7; 7 bases match TRBD1. The CDR3 is 14 residues long. With 5 bases clipped from V and 3 bases from J, the junction kept 7 bases outside the gene matches. CDR1 and CDR2 from the germline V gene are MNHEY and SVGEGT. The CDR3 protein is CASSNRDRDYEQYF. Written as DNA, the CDR3 is TGTGCCAGCAGTAACCGGGACAGAGACTACGAGCAGTACTTC.

The chain recombines TRBV18 with TRBJ2-7; TRBD2 matches 10 bases. Germline trimming cut 3 bases from V and 1 base from J; bases unmatched to any gene: 9. Germline CDR1 is KGHSH and CDR2 is LQKENI. CDR3 length equals 17 residues. CDR3 sequence (DNA): TGTGCCAGCTCACCTGGTCCTGCTAGCGGGGGTTCCTACGAGCAGTACGTC. Protein sequence: CASSPGPASGGSYEQYV.

To note about this clone: This CDR3 is also generated by other DNA sequences in the sample. The chain carries TRBV19 and TRBJ1-3, with 7 bases identical to TRBD1. The CDR3 is 16 residues long. CDR1 is LNHDA, CDR2 SQIVND, per germline (reference sequence). V trimming: 0 bases; J trimming: 5 bases; junction bases outside the gene matches: 7. Here the CDR3 DNA reads TGTGCCAGTAGTATAGATCGGGACAGAGGGCGAAACACCATATATTTT. Its translation: CASSIDRDRGRNTIYF.

V usage is TRBV6-2 or TRBV6-3 and J usage is TRBJ1-6; D not certain. The CDR3 totals 13 residues. V was trimmed by 4 bases and J by 10 bases, leaving 11 bases between them. CDR1 is MNHEY, CDR2 SVGEGT, per germline. The CDR3 bases are TGTGCCAGCAGTTTCACACGGGTCTCACCCCTCCACTTT. Translating it yields CASSFTRVSPLHF.

The rearrangement joins TRBV6-5 to TRBJ1-1, with 7 bases identical to TRBD1. V lost 2 bases, J lost 8 bases, and 2 bases stayed unmatched. Germline V gene sequence: CDR1 MNHEY, CDR2 SVGAGI. This CDR3 comprises 12 residues. CDR3 loop: CASSYRGLEAFF. CDR3 DNA sequence: TGTGCCAGCAGTTACAGGGGGCTCGAAGCTTTCTTT.

This clone showed up just once. The V and J genes are TRBV19 and TRBJ1-1, with D possibly TRBD1 on 5 matching bases. V was trimmed by 6 bases and J by 0 bases, leaving 8 bases between them. There are 13 residues in the CDR3. Germline CDR1 and CDR2: LNHDA and SQIVND (reference sequence). The CDR3 loop reads CASSGGLNTEAFF. The CDR3 DNA reads TGTGCCAGTAGCGGGGGTCTGAACACTGAAGCTTTCTTT. Full variable domain (missing parts from reference TRBV19 and TRBJ1-1): DGGITQSPKYLFRKEGQNVTLSCEQNLNHDAMYWYRQDPGQGLRLIYYSQIVNDFQKGDIAEGYSVSREKKESFPLTVTSAQKNPTAFYLCASSGGLNTEAFFGQGTRLTVV.

J is TRBJ2-2 and V is TRBV3-1 (or the pseudogene TRBV3-2); TRBD2 matches at 7 bases. Germline CDR1 is LGHDT and CDR2 is YNNKEL (reference sequence). CDR3 size: 15 residues. Trimming cost V 1 base and J 4 bases; bases outside gene matches: 3. This chain's CDR3 is CASSQAREGTGELFF. The CDR3 nucleotides are TGTGCCAGCAGCCAAGCCAGGGAGGGCACCGGGGAGCTGTTTTTT.

This clone was observed a few times. The gene calls are TRBV28 and TRBJ1-6, with D uncertain. CDR1 and CDR2 from the germline V gene are MDHEN and SYDVKM. With 6 bases removed from V and 4 bases from J, the gap between germline ends came to 19 bases. This CDR3 contains 17 residues. The CDR3 loop is CASSGGIKVLYNSPLHF. In nucleotides, the CDR3 is TGTGCCAGCAGCGGAGGTATAAAAGTCCTATATAATTCACCCCTCCACTTT. Supplemented by reference TRBV28 and TRBJ1-6, the full variable domain reads DVKVTQSSRYLVKRTGEKVFLECVQDMDHENMFWYRQDPGLGLRLIYFSYDVKMKEKGDIPEGYSVSREKKERFSLILESASTNQTSMYLCASSGGIKVLYNSPLHFGNGTRLTVT.

The CDR3 here is CASSRDTYGYTF. CDR3 nucleotides: TGTGCCAGCAGCCGCGACACCTATGGCTACACCTTC. This chain uses TRBV7-9 with TRBJ1-2, with D hard to call. V lost 5 bases, J lost 4 bases, and 8 bases lay in between. The CDR3 consists of 12 residues. Germline V gives CDR1 SEHNR, CDR2 FQNEAQ (reference sequence).

The chain uses TRBV30 and TRBJ2-1; the match to TRBD2 covers 10 bases. This CDR3 region has 19 residues. Germline V gene sequence: CDR1 GTSNPN, CDR2 SVGIG (reference sequence). Germline trimming cut 1 base from V and 0 bases from J; bases unmatched to any gene: 12. The CDR3 nucleotides read TGTGCCTGGAGTGGCCTAGCGGGAGTGGCCAGAAACTCCTACAATGAGCAGTTCTTC. It encodes CAWSGLAGVARNSYNEQFF. Combining the CDR3 with reference TRBV30 and TRBJ2-1 gives the whole variable domain SQTIHQWPATLVQPVGSPLSLECTVEGTSNPNLYWYRQAAGRGLQLLFYSVGIGQISSEVPQNLSASRPQDRQFILSSKKLLLSDSGFYLCAWSGLAGVARNSYNEQFFGPGTRLTVL.

The V gene is TRBV30, the J gene TRBJ1-2, with 9 bases identical to TRBD1. V dropped 0 bases and J dropped 2; count of bases not matched to a gene: 4. This CDR3 region has 15 residues. The germline V gene has CDR1 GTSNPN and CDR2 SVGIG (reference sequence). The CDR3 protein is CAWSVSGTGNYGYTF. As DNA, the CDR3 is TGTGCCTGGAGTGTTAGCGGGACAGGGAACTATGGCTACACCTTC.

The chain recombines TRBV27 with TRBJ1-1; 7 bases are shared with TRBD1. The V segment lost 6 bases and the J segment 1 base; nucleotides outside the gene matches: 5. This CDR3 is 14 amino acids long. Germline V gene data show CDR1 as MNHEY and CDR2 as SMNVEV (reference sequence). The chain's CDR3 is CASRTGWENTEAFF. The CDR3 coding sequence is TGTGCCAGCAGGACAGGGTGGGAGAACACTGAAGCTTTCTTT.

This chain links TRBV4-2 with TRBJ1-1, with a possible D match to TRBD1 (6 bases). Trimming left V 1 base short and J 1 base short, with 16 bases between. CDR1 and CDR2 (germline): LGHNA, YNFKEQ. The CDR3 runs 17 residues. The CDR3 here is CASSQALGGGGNTEAFF. The DNA for the CDR3 is TGTGCCAGCAGCCAAGCGTTGGGCGGGGGCGGGAACACTGAAGCTTTCTTT.